This paragraph covers one TCR beta chain sequence. The data belong to a study of blood T cell repertoires in COVID-19. Germline V gene sequence: CDR1 MNHEY, CDR2 SMNVEV (reference sequence). The CDR3 consists of 14 residues. The V segment lost 6 bases and the J segment 6 bases; nucleotides outside the gene matches: 10. The repertoire was sequenced with immunoSEQ multiplex PCR; TCRdb's copy has only in-frame clones and lacks some. The table shows 90,000 to 150,000 clones, with roughly four fifths occurring only once. This sequence originates from a human donor in a cohort sampled during active COVID-19. The sample taken for sequencing was peripheral blood. This rearrangement joins TRBV27 to TRBJ2-7; TRBD2 matches at 8 bases. The CDR3 region is CASRPPGGGFEQYF. CDR3 sequence (DNA): TGTGCCAGCAGACCCCCGGGAGGGGGATTCGAGCAGTACTTC.